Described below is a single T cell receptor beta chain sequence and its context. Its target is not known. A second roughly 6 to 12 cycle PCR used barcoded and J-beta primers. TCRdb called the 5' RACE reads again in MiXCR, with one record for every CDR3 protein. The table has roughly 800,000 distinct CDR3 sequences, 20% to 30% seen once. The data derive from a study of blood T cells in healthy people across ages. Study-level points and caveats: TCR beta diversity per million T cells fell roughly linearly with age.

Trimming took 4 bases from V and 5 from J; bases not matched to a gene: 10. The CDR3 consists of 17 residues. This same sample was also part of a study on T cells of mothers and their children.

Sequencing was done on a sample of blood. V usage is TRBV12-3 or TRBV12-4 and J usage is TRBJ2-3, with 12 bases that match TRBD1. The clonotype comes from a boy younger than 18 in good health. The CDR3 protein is CASSSWGTGGMVDTQYF. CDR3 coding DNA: TGTGCCAGCAGTTCTTGGGGGACAGGGGGCATGGTAGATACGCAGTATTTT.